The clone carrying this TCR beta chain was recorded a few times. Its antigen remains unknown. TCR beta libraries were built with iRepertoire HTBI primers and Arm-PCR of CDR3 regions. Authors' analysis steps: Sample data revealed about 60 TRBV and over 12 TRBJ segments. TCRdb re-called the multiplex PCR reads with MiXCR, one entry per CDR3 protein. The V and J calls, along with clone size, are taken from TCRdb and not from the paper's own processing. This table has approximately 690,000 distinct CDR3 sequences, around 30% appearing once. V lost 8 bases to trimming and J lost 8 bases, with 9 bases between them. This CDR3 has 10 amino acids. CDR1 is MNHNS and CDR2 is SASEGT in the germline V gene. This record belongs to a study of regulatory T cells in long-lasting Graves disease. Overall study findings and caveats: Persistent disease preferred TRBV28, TRBJ1-2 and TRBJ2-5.

Sample time point: persistent/refractory GD, antithyroid drugs over 5 years with positive TRAb. The TCR library was made from RNA extracted from PBMCs. This TCR came from a female donor with Graves disease. This specimen was peripheral blood mononuclear cells (PBMCs), taken when the disease was refractory, from a patient treated with antithyroid drugs. The chain is built from TRBV6-1 and TRBJ1-2; D gene ambiguous. The CDR3 DNA is TGTGCCAGCCGGAGAGGAGGCTACACCTTC. It translates to CASRRGGYTF.